This T cell receptor beta chain stems from a study of OX40 agonist ivuxolimab in advanced cancers. Study in general: The study enrolled dose-escalation patients with hepatocellular carcinoma, melanoma, renal cell or head and neck cancer.

The ends were cut back, 6 bases at V and 0 bases at J, with 9 bases in the middle. Looked up from germline, CDR1 is MNHNY and CDR2 is SVGAGI (reference sequence). This CDR3 region has 14 residues. Sequencing used immunoSEQ multiplex PCR; TCRdb keeps in-frame clones, though not all of them. The data contain tens of thousands of clones, about 80% of them singletons. The specimen comprised CD4+ or CD8+ T cells sorted from blood, sampled in a trial of the OX40 agonist ivuxolimab. The gene calls are TRBV6-6 and TRBJ1-5, with D perhaps TRBD1 (5 bases). The clonotype originates from an adult with an advanced solid tumor such as melanoma, head and neck, liver or kidney cancer. CDR3 bases: TGTGCCAGCAGAACTGACAGTAGCAATCAGCCCCAGCATTTT. It yields the protein CASRTDSSNQPQHF.